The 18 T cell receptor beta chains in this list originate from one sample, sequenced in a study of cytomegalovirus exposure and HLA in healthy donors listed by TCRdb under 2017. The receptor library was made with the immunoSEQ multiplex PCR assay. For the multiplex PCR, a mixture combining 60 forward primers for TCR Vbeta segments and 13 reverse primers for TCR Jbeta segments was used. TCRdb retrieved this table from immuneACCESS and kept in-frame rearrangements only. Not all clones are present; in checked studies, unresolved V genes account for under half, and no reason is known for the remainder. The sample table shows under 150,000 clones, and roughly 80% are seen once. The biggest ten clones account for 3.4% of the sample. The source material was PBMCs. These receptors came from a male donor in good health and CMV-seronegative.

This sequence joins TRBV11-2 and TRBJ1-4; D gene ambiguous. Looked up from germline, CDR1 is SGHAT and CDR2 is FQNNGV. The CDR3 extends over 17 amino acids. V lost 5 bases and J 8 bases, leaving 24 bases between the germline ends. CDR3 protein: CASSTPLSAEWREKLFF. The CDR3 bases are TGTGCCAGCAGCACCCCCCTCTCCGCGGAATGGCGGGAAAAACTGTTTTTT.

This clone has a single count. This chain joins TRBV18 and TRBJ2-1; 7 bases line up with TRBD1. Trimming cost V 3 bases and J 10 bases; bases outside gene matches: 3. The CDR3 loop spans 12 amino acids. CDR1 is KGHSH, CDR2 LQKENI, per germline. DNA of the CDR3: TGTGCCAGCTCACCGACAGGGCCAGAGCAGTTCTTC. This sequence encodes CASSPTGPEQFF. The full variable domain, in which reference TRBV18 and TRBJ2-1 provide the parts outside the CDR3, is NAGVMQNPRHLVRRRGQEARLRCSPMKGHSHVYWYRQLPEEGLKFMVYLQKENIIDESGMPKERFSAEFPKEGPSILRIQQVVRGDSAAYFCASSPTGPEQFFGPGTRLTVL.

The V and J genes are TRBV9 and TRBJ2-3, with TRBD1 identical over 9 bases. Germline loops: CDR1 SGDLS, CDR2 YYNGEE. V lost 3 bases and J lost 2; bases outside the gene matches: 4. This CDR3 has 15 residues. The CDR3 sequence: CASSATGGSTDTQYF. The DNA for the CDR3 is TGTGCCAGCAGCGCGACAGGGGGGTCCACAGATACGCAGTATTTT.

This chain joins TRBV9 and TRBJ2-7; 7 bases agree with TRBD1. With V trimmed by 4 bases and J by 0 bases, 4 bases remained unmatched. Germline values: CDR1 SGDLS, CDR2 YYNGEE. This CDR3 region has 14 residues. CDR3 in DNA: TGTGCCAGCAGCTATCGGACAGGCTCCTACGAGCAGTACTTC. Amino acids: CASSYRTGSYEQYF.

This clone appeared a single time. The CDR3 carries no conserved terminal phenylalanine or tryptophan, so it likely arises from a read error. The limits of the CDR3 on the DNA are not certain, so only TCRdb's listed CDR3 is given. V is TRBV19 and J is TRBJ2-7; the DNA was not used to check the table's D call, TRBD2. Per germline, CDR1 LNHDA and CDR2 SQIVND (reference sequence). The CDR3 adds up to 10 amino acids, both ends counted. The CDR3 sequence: CAGSSGGRRI.

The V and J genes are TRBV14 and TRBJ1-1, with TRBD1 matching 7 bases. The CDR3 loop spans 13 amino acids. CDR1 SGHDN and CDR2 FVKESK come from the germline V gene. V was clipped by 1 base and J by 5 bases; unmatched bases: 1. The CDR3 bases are TGTGCCAGCAGCCAAGGACAGGGTACTGAAGCTTTCTTT. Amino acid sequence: CASSQGQGTEAFF. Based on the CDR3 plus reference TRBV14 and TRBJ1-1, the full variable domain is EAGVTQFPSHSVIEKGQTVTLRCDPISGHDNLYWYRRVMGKEIKFLLHFVKESKQDESGMPNNRFLAERTGGTYSTLKVQPAELEDSGVYFCASSQGQGTEAFFGQGTRLTVV.

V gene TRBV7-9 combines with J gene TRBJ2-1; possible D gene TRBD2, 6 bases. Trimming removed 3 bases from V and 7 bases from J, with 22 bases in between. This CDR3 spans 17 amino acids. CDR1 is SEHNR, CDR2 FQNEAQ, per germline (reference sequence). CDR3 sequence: CASSLEGRWREGNEQFF. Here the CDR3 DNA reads TGTGCCAGCAGCTTGGAGGGGCGCTGGAGGGAAGGGAATGAGCAGTTCTTC.

CDR3 sequence: CASTPVQSSYNSPLHF. CDR3 bases: TGTGCCAGCACCCCGGTCCAAAGCTCCTATAATTCACCCCTCCACTTT. J is TRBJ1-6 and V is TRBV6-4; unclear D gene. V lost 7 bases, J lost 0 bases, and 13 bases lay in between. This CDR3 is 16 amino acids long. Germline loops: CDR1 MRHNA, CDR2 SNTAGT.

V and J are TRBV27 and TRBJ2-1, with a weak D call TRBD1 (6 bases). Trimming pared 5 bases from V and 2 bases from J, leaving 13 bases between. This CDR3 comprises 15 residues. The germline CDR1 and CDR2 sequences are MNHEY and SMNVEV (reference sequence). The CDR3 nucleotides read TGTGCCAGCAGTCTTCTGACAGGTACCTACAATGAGCAGTTCTTC. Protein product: CASSLLTGTYNEQFF.

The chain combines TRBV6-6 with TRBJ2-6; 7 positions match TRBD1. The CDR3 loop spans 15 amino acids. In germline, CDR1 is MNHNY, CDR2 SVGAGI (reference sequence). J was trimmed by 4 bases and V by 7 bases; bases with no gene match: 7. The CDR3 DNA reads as TGTGCCAGCACCGACAGGGTCTCCGGGGCCAACGTCCTGACTTTC. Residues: CASTDRVSGANVLTF.

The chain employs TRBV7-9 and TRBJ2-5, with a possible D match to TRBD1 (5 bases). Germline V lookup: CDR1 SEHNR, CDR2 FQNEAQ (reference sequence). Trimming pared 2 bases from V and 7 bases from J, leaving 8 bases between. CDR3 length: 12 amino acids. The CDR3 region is CASSLSGMTQYF. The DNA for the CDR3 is TGTGCCAGCAGCTTATCAGGGATGACCCAGTACTTC.

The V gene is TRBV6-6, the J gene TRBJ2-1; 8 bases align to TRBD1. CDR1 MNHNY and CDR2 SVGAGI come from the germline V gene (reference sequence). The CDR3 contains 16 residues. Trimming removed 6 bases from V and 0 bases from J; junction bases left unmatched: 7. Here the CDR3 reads CASSSDRALSYNEQFF. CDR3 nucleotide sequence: TGTGCCAGCAGCTCGGACAGGGCGCTCTCCTACAATGAGCAGTTCTTC.

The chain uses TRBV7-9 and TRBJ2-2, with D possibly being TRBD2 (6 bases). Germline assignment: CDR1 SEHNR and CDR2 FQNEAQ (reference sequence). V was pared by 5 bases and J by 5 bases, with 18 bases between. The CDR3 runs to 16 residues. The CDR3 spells CASSPGGGIKTGELFF. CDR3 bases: TGTGCCAGCAGCCCCGGTGGGGGGATCAAGACCGGGGAGCTGTTTTTT.

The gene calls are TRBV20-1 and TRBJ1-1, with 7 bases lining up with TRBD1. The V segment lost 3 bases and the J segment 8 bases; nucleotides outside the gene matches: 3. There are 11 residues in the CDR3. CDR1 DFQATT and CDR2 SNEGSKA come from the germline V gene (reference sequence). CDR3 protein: CSARGQIEAFF. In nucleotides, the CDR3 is TGCAGTGCTAGGGGACAGATAGAAGCTTTCTTT.

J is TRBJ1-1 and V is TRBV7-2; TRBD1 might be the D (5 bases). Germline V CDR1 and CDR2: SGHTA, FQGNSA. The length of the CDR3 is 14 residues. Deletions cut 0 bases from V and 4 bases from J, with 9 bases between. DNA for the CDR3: TGTGCCAGCAGCTTAGCCCGCGGGGGCACTGAAGCTTTCTTT. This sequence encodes CASSLARGGTEAFF.

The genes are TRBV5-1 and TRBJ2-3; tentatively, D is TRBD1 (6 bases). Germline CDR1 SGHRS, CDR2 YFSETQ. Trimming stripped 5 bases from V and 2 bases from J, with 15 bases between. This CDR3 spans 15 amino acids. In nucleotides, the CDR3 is TGCGCCAGCAGTCGTGACAGGTTGATCACAGATACGCAGTATTTT. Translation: CASSRDRLITDTQYF.

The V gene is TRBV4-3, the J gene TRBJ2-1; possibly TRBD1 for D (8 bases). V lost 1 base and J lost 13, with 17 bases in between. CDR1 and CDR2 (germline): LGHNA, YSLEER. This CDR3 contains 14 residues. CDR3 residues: CASSQVRGRGSQFF. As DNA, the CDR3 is TGCGCCAGCAGCCAAGTCAGGGGGCGGGGGTCCCAGTTCTTC.

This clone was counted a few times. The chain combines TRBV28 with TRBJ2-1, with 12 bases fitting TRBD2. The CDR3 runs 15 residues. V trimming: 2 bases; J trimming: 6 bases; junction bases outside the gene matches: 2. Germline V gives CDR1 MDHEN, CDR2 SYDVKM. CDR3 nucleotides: TGTGCCAGCAGTTTACTAGCGGGAGGGGTCAATGAGCAGTTCTTC. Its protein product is CASSLLAGGVNEQFF. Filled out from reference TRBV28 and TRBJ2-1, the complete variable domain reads DVKVTQSSRYLVKRTGEKVFLECVQDMDHENMFWYRQDPGLGLRLIYFSYDVKMKEKGDIPEGYSVSREKKERFSLILESASTNQTSMYLCASSLLAGGVNEQFFGPGTRLTVL.